The clone carrying this TCR beta chain has just a few counts. TCRdb processed the RT-PCR reads anew with MiXCR; each CDR3 protein has one entry. Of more than 600,000 distinct CDR3 sequences detected, approximately 15% appear once; the ten largest clones hold about 3.6%. CDR1 LNHNV and CDR2 YYDKDF come from the germline V gene (reference sequence). The CDR3 runs to 16 residues. V gave up 0 bases and J gave up 6 bases; unmatched junction bases: 4. The material sequenced was memory CD4+ T cells from blood. The rearrangement joins TRBV15 to TRBJ2-1, with 11 bases matching TRBD2. The receptor was derived from a female donor in good health, serving as a healthy control. This chain's CDR3 is CATSRDRLAGFNEQFF. The CDR3 DNA reads TGTGCCACCAGCAGAGACCGACTAGCGGGATTCAATGAGCAGTTCTTC.